These T cell receptor beta chains were read from a single sample in a study of blood T cell repertoires in COVID-19. Sequenced by immunoSEQ multiplex PCR; TCRdb stores in-frame clones only, minus some. The table includes 150,000 to 200,000 clones, roughly 84% detected once. Sequencing used PBMCs or T cells enriched from blood (not recorded which). Source of these receptors: a woman aged 60-75 years who had recovered from COVID-19. CDR3s include the opening cysteine and the closing phenylalanine or tryptophan. The order of the fields is V gene, clone size, J gene, CDR3 protein. The listing skips clone size in some rows; elsewhere it reads once, few, many or a size class.

TRBV3-1/TRBV3-2,NA,TRBJ1-5,CASSQDAGGHQPQHF
TRBV9,NA,TRBJ2-1,CASSPRTGTPAYNEQFF
TRBV19,NA,TRBJ2-3,CASGIQGQDTQYF
TRBV2,once,TRBJ1-6,CASYDRGNSPLHF
TRBV9,NA,TRBJ1-2,CASSVFIGTGGSYGYGYTF
TRBV7-2,NA,TRBJ2-3,CASSSYSGGMDTQYF
TRBV3-1/TRBV3-2,NA,TRBJ2-3,CASSQVGDGKGTDTQYF
TRBV13,NA,TRBJ1-2,CASSLGSTGEIPF
TRBV30,NA,TRBJ2-3,CAWSVAGGADTQYF
TRBV19,once,TRBJ2-5,CASSDFGETQYF
TRBV11-1,NA,TRBJ2-4,CASSLQGDIQYF
TRBV5-1,NA,TRBJ1-3,CASSIGEAGNTIYF
TRBV25-1,NA,TRBJ1-2,CASRGTGGRDGYTF
TRBV3-1/TRBV3-2,NA,TRBJ1-6,CASSHGHDSPLHF
TRBV2,NA,TRBJ2-3,CASRGGVGAGYIDTQYF
TRBV9,NA,TRBJ2-2,CASSPQGASNTGELFF
TRBV5-1,NA,TRBJ2-7,CASSLGLRSRLAAYEQYF
TRBV7-8,NA,TRBJ2-5,CASSLMSETQYF
TRBV5-6,NA,TRBJ2-3,CASSPSTDTQYF
TRBV9,NA,TRBJ1-4,CASSVHPSVEKLFF
TRBV2,NA,TRBJ1-2,CASSALIFDGYTF
TRBV30,NA,TRBJ1-5,CAWSQGYNQPQHF
TRBV28,NA,TRBJ2-3,CASSLAGDRDTQYF
TRBV7-3,NA,TRBJ1-1,CASSAGPATEAFF
TRBV6-5,NA,TRBJ2-7,CAITPGRAYEQYF
TRBV20-1,NA,TRBJ2-7,CSARLAGGVLF
TRBV6-2/TRBV6-3,NA,TRBJ1-5,CASSSGFRQPQHF
TRBV20-1,NA,TRBJ2-1,CSASLVGGRSYNEQFF
TRBV2,NA,TRBJ1-5,CASRGQLNQPQHF
TRBV11-3,NA,TRBJ2-2,CASSLGFGTHSTGELFF
TRBV6-5,NA,TRBJ1-2,CASSTHSGTGVGYTF
TRBV12-5,NA,TRBJ2-1,CASAGQGARNEQFF
TRBV5-1,NA,TRBJ1-1,CASSLNGGANTEAFF
TRBV6-5,once,TRBJ1-1,CASRDTTGIGTEAFF
TRBV25-1,few,TRBJ1-2,CASSDRVGGYTF
TRBV6-5,once,TRBJ1-1,CASTRSAGEAFF
TRBV29-1,few,TRBJ2-7,CSANGAGVNEQYF
TRBV19,many,TRBJ1-6,CASSIVLGHPPLHF
TRBV5-1,NA,TRBJ1-1,CASSVDRINTEAFF
TRBV9,NA,TRBJ2-2,CASSAPGGGTGELFF
TRBV28,once,TRBJ1-6,CASSSPAGASPLHF
TRBV7-9,NA,TRBJ1-4,CASSPPGQGANEKLFF
TRBV9,NA,TRBJ2-2,CASSLLAGGPTGTGELFF
TRBV7-8,NA,TRBJ2-3,CASKASGSTDTQYF
TRBV7-2,once,TRBJ2-3,CASTLTDTQYF
TRBV20-1,NA,TRBJ2-2,CSASRWANTGELFF
TRBV28,NA,TRBJ1-4,CASSLPLAAATNEKLFF
TRBV3-1/TRBV3-2,once,TRBJ2-7,CASSQTGWEQYF
TRBV19,NA,TRBJ2-1,CASSSRSGDNEQFF
TRBV5-4,NA,TRBJ1-2,CASSMGQAPYGYTF
TRBV7-9,NA,TRBJ2-7,CASSPELTGKSYEQYF
TRBV5-4,NA,TRBJ1-5,CASSLDAGPNQPQHF
TRBV2,NA,TRBJ1-1,CASSWGQLNTEAFF
TRBV5-5,once,TRBJ1-4,CASTSGSYNEKLFF
TRBV19,NA,TRBJ1-1,CASSMGHTTEAFF
TRBV5-6,NA,TRBJ2-7,CASSSTLKGQTSSYEQYF
TRBV30,NA,TRBJ1-5,CAWSLEASNQPQHF
TRBV5-1,NA,TRBJ1-3,CASSPVGTVGNTIYF
TRBV30,NA,TRBJ1-1,CAWSKKGAHNTEAFF
TRBV4-1,NA,TRBJ2-3,CASSQTTSGGADTQYF